A selection of T cell receptor beta chains follows, all from one sample in a study of Graves' ophthalmopathy and Graves' hyperthyroidism. TCRdb used MiXCR to reprocess the multiplex PCR reads, holding one entry per CDR3 protein. The sample has about 550,000 distinct CDR3 sequences, about two fifths seen once. Material for sequencing was peripheral blood or thyroid tissue (not recorded which). These receptor sequences come from an adult man with Graves' hyperthyroidism. CDR3s include the opening cysteine and the closing phenylalanine or tryptophan.

j_call,v_call,cdr3_aa
TRBJ2-7,TRBV7-7,CASSLGIGTKVEQHF
TRBJ1-4,TRBV12-3/TRBV12-4,CASSFAGEREKLFF
TRBJ1-4,TRBV6-1,CASTQDRDVKLFF
TRBJ1-2,TRBV7-9,CASSPADRGPHYGYTF
TRBJ2-7,TRBV2,CASSYKDRLSSYEQYF
TRBJ1-2,TRBV9,CASSVDSSHLYGYTF
TRBJ1-1,TRBV6-1,CASSEARYTEAFF
TRBJ1-5,TRBV12-3/TRBV12-4,CASSLVTGNQPQHF
TRBJ1-2,TRBV2,CANNANYGYTF
TRBJ1-5,TRBV5-8,CASRTGQGGNQPQHF
TRBJ2-6,TRBV3-1,CASSQGWYREISGANVLTF
TRBJ1-1,TRBV6-5,CASSYSRGGGTEAFF
TRBJ2-2,TRBV10-3,CASRELENTGELFF
TRBJ2-5,TRBV11-2,CASSLAAQETQYF
TRBJ1-6,TRBV2,CASTQARNSPLHF
TRBJ2-5,TRBV20-1,CSASPPGREETQYF
TRBJ2-5,TRBV10-2,CASSGYQGTQYF
TRBJ2-2,TRBV7-2,CASTYTGELFF
TRBJ1-3,TRBV10-3,CAISERTGGVGNTIYF
TRBJ1-3,TRBV7-9,CASSFRDSAGNTIYF
TRBJ1-2,TRBV29-1,CSAVGANYGYTF
TRBJ2-7,TRBV6-1,CASQQAGDSVYEQYF
TRBJ2-5,TRBV10-3,CAISEAGDWIETQYF
TRBJ1-6,TRBV6-4,CASSDSSNSPLHF
TRBJ2-5,TRBV12-3/TRBV12-4,CASRQGLGREETQYF
TRBJ1-6,TRBV10-3,CASSNRNRGASSSPLHF
TRBJ2-7,TRBV20-1,CSASGTESYEQYF
TRBJ2-7,TRBV7-9,CASSREGGQGTLSYEQYF
TRBJ1-2,TRBV25-1,CASSEYGVDGYTF
TRBJ1-3,TRBV6-5,CASSYEGPARSGNTIYF
TRBJ2-5,TRBV7-2,CASSSFSRYF
TRBJ1-5,TRBV2,CASRVTVNSNQPQHF
TRBJ2-5,TRBV11-2,CASSGVAGQETQYF
TRBJ2-2,TRBV19,CASTGTSDHGELFF
TRBJ1-5,TRBV20-1,CSARAPQGLWNQPQHF
TRBJ1-2,TRBV27,CASSLNGHYGYTF
TRBJ1-2,TRBV4-2,CASSHSGGNYGYTF
TRBJ2-7,TRBV30,CAWNLQALGGQYF
TRBJ2-7,TRBV7-9,CAEPGGLAEQYF
TRBJ1-5,TRBV7-3,CASSRLGIRNQPQHF
TRBJ1-5,TRBV7-9,CASSPSGTNQPQHF
TRBJ1-2,TRBV5-8,CASSAGPNGYGYTF
TRBJ2-7,TRBV12-3/TRBV12-4,CASSFTVTYEQYF
TRBJ1-2,TRBV13,CASSPEQDLYGYTF
TRBJ2-7,TRBV27,CASSWSKSYEQYF
TRBJ1-6,TRBV29-1,CSVGQGVDSPLHF